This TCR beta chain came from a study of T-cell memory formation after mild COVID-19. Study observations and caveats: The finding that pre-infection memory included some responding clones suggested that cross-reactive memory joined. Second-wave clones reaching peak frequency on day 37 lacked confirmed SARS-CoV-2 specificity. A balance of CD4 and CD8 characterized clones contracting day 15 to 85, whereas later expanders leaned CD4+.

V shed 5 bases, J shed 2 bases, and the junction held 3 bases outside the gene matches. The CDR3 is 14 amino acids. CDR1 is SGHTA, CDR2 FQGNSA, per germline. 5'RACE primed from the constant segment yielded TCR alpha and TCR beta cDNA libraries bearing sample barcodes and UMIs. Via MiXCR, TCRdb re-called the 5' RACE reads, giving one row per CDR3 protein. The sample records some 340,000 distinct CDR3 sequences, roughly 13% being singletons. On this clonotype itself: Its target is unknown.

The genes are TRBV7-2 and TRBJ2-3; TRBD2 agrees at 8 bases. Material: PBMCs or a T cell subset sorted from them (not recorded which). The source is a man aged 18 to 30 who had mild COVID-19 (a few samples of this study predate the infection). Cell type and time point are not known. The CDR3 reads CASSPGGDTDTQYF. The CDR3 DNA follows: TGTGCCAGCAGCCCCGGGGGGGACACAGATACGCAGTATTTT.